Shown below are 2 T cell receptor beta chains from a single sample sequenced in a study of T cell clones after liver transplantation. Data came from immunoSEQ multiplex PCR; TCRdb stores just in-frame clones and leaves some out. The sample records under 90,000 clones, approximately 80% being singletons. This sample comprised CD4+ T cells from blood, obtained before liver transplant. These receptor sequences come from a human donor who received a liver transplant.

The rearrangement uses TRBV10-2 and TRBJ1-1; the D gene is possibly TRBD1 (6 bases). The V gene's germline CDR1 is WSHSY and CDR2 SAAADI. The CDR3 is 13 residues long. V was clipped by 0 bases and J by 11 bases, with 13 bases between them. CDR3 nucleotides: TGCGCCAGCAGTGAGTCGAGGGGGTGGGGGGCTTTCTTT. It codes for CASSESRGWGAFF.

This rearrangement joins TRBV4-1 to TRBJ2-7, with D tentatively TRBD1 (5 bases). Germline lookup yields CDR1 MGHRA and CDR2 YSYEKL. The CDR3 covers 15 residues. The V end lost 4 bases, the J end lost 3 bases, and 16 bases lay between the germline ends. The CDR3 region has the DNA TGCGCCAGCAGCCTTCTCAGGGCCCGACACTACGAGCAGTACTTC. Translation: CASSLLRARHYEQYF.